The rows below give T cell receptor beta chains drawn from one sample of a study of T cells in Graves' hyperthyroidism and ophthalmopathy. Via MiXCR, TCRdb re-called the multiplex PCR reads, giving one row per CDR3 protein. Of a few hundred thousand distinct CDR3 sequences in the sample, less than 15% were seen once. The sequenced sample consisted of blood. These receptors originate from a woman aged 40 to 55 with Graves' hyperthyroidism. CDR3s include the opening cysteine and the closing phenylalanine or tryptophan. D genes are given only for firm matches. The size field is filled for only some rows; it gives once, few, many or a size class.

V gene,clone size,D gene,J gene,CDR3 protein,CDR3 DNA
TRBV5-1,many,TRBD1,TRBJ1-1,CASSLTGEYTEAFF,TGTGCCAGCAGCTTGACAGGGGAGTACACTGAAGCTTTCTTT
TRBV3-1,many,TRBD2,TRBJ2-1,CASSRGPSGADEQFF,TGTGCCAGCAGCCGGGGGCCTAGCGGGGCGGATGAGCAGTTCTTC
TRBV20-1,many,TRBD2,TRBJ2-1,CSAGGLAGGEGDEQFF,TGCAGTGCCGGAGGGCTAGCGGGAGGGGAGGGAGATGAGCAGTTCTTC
TRBV20-1,few,TRBD1,TRBJ2-3,CSAEPTGGGLLMTDTQYF,TGCAGTGCCGAACCGACAGGGGGCGGTTTGTTGATGACAGATACGCAGTATTTT
TRBV14,few,TRBD2,TRBJ2-3,CASSQDSGLGLAGGPGDTDTQYF,TGTGCCAGCAGCCAAGATTCTGGGCTTGGACTAGCGGGAGGGCCGGGGGACACAGATACGCAGTATTTT
TRBV3-1,many,.,TRBJ2-5,CASSHLRGETQYF,TGTGCCAGCAGCCATTTGAGAGGGGAGACCCAGTACTTC
TRBV5-6,.,TRBD1,TRBJ1-6,CASSLQDRGNSPLHF,TGTGCCAGCAGCCTCCAGGACAGGGGAAATTCACCCCTCCACTTT
TRBV20-1,many,TRBD1,TRBJ2-7,CSARGRGTGYEQYF,TGCAGTGCTAGAGGGCGGGGGACAGGGTACGAGCAGTACTTC
TRBV7-9,.,TRBD2,TRBJ2-1,CASSVTSGAHNEQFF,TGTGCCAGCAGCGTTACTAGCGGGGCCCACAATGAGCAGTTCTTC
TRBV27,many,.,TRBJ1-1,CASSPRGAYTEAFF,TGTGCCAGCAGTCCCAGAGGGGCCTACACTGAAGCTTTCTTT
TRBV24-1,.,TRBD2,TRBJ2-3,CATSDLGLAGAPDTQYF,TGTGCCACCAGTGATTTAGGGCTAGCGGGAGCCCCAGATACGCAGTATTTT
TRBV5-1,.,TRBD1,TRBJ2-2,CASSLAGTGAGELFF,TGCGCCAGCAGCTTGGCGGGGACAGGGGCCGGGGAGCTGTTTTTT
TRBV12-3/TRBV12-4,.,TRBD1,TRBJ2-3,CASSTGTGFPTDTQYF,TGTGCCAGCAGTACCGGGACAGGGTTTCCCACAGATACGCAGTATTTT
TRBV6-5,few,.,TRBJ1-1,CASSYSGVAEAFF,TGTGCCAGCAGTTACTCAGGGGTCGCTGAAGCTTTCTTT
TRBV2,many,.,TRBJ1-3,CASSEASGSGNTIYF,TGTGCCAGCAGTGAAGCCTCGGGAAGTGGAAACACCATATATTTT
TRBV18,many,.,TRBJ2-7,CASSQLDTYEQYF,TGTGCCAGCTCACAACTCGACACCTACGAGCAGTACTTC
TRBV7-6,.,.,TRBJ2-1,CASSLDEGGSYNEQFF,TGTGCCAGCAGCTTAGATGAGGGGGGCTCCTACAATGAGCAGTTCTTC
TRBV18,.,TRBD2,TRBJ2-7,CASSPRGSQRDLLVGSYEQYF,TGTGCCAGCTCACCACGAGGCAGTCAGCGGGATTTGTTAGTTGGGTCCTACGAGCAGTACTTC
TRBV12-3/TRBV12-4,.,TRBD1,TRBJ2-2,CASSSQGQGLGELFF,TGTGCCAGCAGCTCTCAAGGACAGGGCCTCGGGGAGCTGTTTTTT
TRBV20-1,few,.,TRBJ1-6,CSAADSSYNSPLHF,TGCAGTGCTGCTGACAGCTCCTATAATTCACCCCTCCACTTT
TRBV7-3,.,TRBD2,TRBJ2-3,CASRQGTSGRITDTQCF,TGTGCCAGCAGACAAGGGACTAGCGGGAGAATCACAGATACGCAGTGTTTT
TRBV5-1,.,.,TRBJ2-5,CASSFGGGREETQYF,TGCGCCAGCAGCTTCGGAGGGGGCCGTGAGGAGACCCAGTACTTC
TRBV5-1,many,.,TRBJ2-3,CASSLGGSAGDTQYF,TGCGCCAGCAGCCTCGGCGGCTCCGCCGGGGATACGCAGTATTTT
TRBV20-1,many,TRBD2,TRBJ2-7,CSAERENEQYF,TGCAGTGCTGAGCGGGAGAACGAGCAGTACTTC
TRBV28,few,.,TRBJ2-7,CASSSWEVRYEQYF,TGTGCCAGCAGTTCTTGGGAAGTAAGGTACGAGCAGTACTTC
TRBV7-2,.,.,TRBJ2-1,CASTLNEGAYNEQFF,TGTGCCAGCACCCTCAATGAGGGGGCCTACAATGAGCAGTTCTTC
TRBV24-1,.,.,TRBJ2-7,CATSDSRSYPYEQYF,TGTGCCACCAGTGATTCCAGATCCTACCCCTACGAGCAGTACTTC